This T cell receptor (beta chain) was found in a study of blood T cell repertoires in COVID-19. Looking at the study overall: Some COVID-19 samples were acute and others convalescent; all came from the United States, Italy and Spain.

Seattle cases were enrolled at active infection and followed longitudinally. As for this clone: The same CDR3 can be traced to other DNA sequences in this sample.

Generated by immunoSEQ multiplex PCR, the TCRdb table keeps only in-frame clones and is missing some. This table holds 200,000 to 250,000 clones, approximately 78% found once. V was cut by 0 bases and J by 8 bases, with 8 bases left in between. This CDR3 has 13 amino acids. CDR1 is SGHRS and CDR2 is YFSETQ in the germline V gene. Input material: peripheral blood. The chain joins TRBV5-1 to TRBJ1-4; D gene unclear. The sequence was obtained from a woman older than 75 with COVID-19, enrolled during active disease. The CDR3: CASSLAQNEKLFF. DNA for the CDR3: TGCGCCAGCAGCTTGGCACAGAACGAAAAACTGTTTTTT.